Detailed here is one TCR beta chain. Its cognate antigen is unknown. The sample is drawn from a study of T cell responses to AZD1222 COVID-19 vaccine. Study-wide results and caveats: Only after the peak T cell response were repertoires sampled. Reportedly, close to half of spike-specific TCRs are directed against unmutated variant regions.

The germline V gene encodes CDR1 PRHDT and CDR2 FYEKMQ (reference sequence). Trimming removed 5 bases from V and 6 bases from J, with 11 bases in between. The CDR3 runs to 14 residues. The data were produced by immunoSEQ multiplex PCR, yet TCRdb's version contains in-frame clones alone and is incomplete. The table lists 95,000 to 110,000 clones, around 90% of them singletons. Sample: peripheral blood, taken on day 0 of AZD1222 vaccination. The chain joins TRBV13 to TRBJ1-6, with D possibly TRBD1 on 5 matching bases. The TCR was taken from an adult in good health. CDR3 residues: CASSPQGVNSPLHF. The DNA for the CDR3 is TGTGCCAGCAGCCCCCAGGGTGTTAATTCACCCCTCCACTTT.